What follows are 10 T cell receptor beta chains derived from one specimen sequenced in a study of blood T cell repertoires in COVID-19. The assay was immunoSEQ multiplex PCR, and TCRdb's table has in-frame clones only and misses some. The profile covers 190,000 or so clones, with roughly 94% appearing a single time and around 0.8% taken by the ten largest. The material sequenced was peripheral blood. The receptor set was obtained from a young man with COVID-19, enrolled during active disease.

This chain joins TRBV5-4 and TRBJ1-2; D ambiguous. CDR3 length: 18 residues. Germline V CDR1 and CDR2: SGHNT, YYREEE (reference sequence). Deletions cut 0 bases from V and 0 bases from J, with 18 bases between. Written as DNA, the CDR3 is TGTGCCAGCAGCTTGGACTTTGTAGGGTGGGAGGCTAACTATGGCTACACCTTC. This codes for CASSLDFVGWEANYGYTF.

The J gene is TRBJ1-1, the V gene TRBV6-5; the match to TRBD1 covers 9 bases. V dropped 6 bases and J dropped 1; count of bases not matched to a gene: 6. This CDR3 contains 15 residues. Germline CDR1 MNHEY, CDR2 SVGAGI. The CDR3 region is CASSPGTGRNTEAFF. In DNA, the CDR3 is TGTGCCAGCAGCCCCGGGACAGGGAGGAACACTGAAGCTTTCTTT.

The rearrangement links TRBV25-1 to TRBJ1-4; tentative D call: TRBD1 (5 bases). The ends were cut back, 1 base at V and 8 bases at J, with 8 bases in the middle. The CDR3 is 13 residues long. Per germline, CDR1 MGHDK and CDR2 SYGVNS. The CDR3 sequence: CASSELEGEKLFF. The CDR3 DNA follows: TGTGCCAGCAGTGAATTGGAGGGGGAAAAACTGTTTTTT.

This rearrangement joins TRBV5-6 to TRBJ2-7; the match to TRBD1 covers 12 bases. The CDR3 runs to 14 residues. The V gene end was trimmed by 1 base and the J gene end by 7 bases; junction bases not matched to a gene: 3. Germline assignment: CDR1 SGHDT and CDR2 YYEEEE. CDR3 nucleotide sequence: TGTGCCAGCAGCTTGAGGGACAGGGGGCTGGAGCAGTACTTC. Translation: CASSLRDRGLEQYF.

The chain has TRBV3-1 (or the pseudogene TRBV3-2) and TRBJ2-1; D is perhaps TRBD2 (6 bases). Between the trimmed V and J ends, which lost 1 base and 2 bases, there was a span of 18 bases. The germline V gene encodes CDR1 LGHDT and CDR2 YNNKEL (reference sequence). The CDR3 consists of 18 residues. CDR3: CASSQVPMGAGPYNEQFF. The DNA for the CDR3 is TGTGCCAGCAGCCAAGTCCCTATGGGTGCGGGGCCCTACAATGAGCAGTTCTTC.

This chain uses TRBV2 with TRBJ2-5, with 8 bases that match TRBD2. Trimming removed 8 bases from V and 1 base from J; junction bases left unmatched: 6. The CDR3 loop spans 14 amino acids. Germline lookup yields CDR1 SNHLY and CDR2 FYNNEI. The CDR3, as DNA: TGTGCCAGCGGGGCTCGGGGGGGCCAAGAGACCCAGTACTTC. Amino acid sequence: CASGARGGQETQYF.

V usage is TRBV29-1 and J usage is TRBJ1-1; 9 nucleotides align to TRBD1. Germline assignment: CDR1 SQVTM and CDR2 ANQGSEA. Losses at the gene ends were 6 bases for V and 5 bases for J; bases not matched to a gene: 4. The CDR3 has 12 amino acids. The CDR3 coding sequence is TGCAGCGTACAGGGGGCGGTTACTGAAGCTTTCTTT. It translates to CSVQGAVTEAFF.

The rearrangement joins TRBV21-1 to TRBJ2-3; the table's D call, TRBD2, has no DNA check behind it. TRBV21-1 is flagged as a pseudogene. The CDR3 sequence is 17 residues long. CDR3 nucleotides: TGTGCCAGCAGCAGCGGGACTAGCGGGGGGGGCACAGATACGCAGTATTTT. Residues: CASSSGTSGGGTDTQYF.

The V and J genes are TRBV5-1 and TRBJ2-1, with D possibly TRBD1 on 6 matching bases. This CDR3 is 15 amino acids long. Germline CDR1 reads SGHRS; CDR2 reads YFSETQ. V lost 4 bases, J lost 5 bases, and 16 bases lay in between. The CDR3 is CASSPPGQGDNEQFF. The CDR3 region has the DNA TGCGCCAGCAGCCCACCGGGACAAGGCGACAATGAGCAGTTCTTC.

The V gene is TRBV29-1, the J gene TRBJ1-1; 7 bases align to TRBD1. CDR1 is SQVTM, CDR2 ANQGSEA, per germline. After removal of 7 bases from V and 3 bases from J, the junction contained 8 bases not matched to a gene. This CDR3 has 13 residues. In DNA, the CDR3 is TGCAGCGCGAGTACAGGGGTTGACACTGAAGCTTTCTTT. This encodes CSASTGVDTEAFF.